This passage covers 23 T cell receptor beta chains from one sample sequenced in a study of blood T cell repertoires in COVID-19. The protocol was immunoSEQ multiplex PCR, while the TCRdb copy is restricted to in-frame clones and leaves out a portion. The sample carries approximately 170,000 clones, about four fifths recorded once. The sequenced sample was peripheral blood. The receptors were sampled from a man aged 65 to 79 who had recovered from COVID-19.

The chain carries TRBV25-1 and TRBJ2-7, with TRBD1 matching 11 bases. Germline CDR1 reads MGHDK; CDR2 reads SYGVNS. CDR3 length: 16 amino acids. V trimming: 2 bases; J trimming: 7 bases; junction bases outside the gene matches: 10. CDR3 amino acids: CASSEGTGTGGWEQYF. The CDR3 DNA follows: TGTGCCAGCAGTGAAGGCACCGGGACAGGGGGGTGGGAGCAGTACTTC.

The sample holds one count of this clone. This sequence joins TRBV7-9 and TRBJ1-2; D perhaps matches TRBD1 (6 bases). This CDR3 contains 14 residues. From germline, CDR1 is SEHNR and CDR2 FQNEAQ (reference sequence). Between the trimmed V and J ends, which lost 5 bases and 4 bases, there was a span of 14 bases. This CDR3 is CASSLQGTLYGYTF. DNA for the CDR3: TGTGCCAGCAGCCTACAGGGAACTCTCTATGGCTACACCTTC.

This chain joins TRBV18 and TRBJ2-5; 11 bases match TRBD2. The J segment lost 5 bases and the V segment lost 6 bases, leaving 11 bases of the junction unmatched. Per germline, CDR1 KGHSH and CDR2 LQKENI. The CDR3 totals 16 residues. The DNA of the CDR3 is TGTGCCAGCTCGCTTTCTAGCGGGAGGTATGGCGAGACCCAGTACTTC. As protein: CASSLSSGRYGETQYF. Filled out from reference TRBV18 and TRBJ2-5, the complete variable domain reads NAGVMQNPRHLVRRRGQEARLRCSPMKGHSHVYWYRQLPEEGLKFMVYLQKENIIDESGMPKERFSAEFPKEGPSILRIQQVVRGDSAAYFCASSLSSGRYGETQYFGPGTRLLVL.

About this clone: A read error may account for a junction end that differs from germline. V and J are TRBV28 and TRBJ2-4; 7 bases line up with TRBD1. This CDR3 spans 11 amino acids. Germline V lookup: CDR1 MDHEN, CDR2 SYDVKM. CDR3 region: CASSTRDSLIF. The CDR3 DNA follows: TGTGCCAGCAGTACCAGGGACAGCCTGATTTTC.

The CDR3 coding sequence is TGTGCCAGCAGTTTTGGGCACCAGGATACGCAGTATTTT. Protein sequence: CASSFGHQDTQYF. This chain joins TRBV12-3 or TRBV12-4 and TRBJ2-3; D remains unclear. The CDR3 is 13 amino acids. V lost 3 bases to trimming and J lost 6 bases, with 10 bases between them.

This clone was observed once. In DNA, the CDR3 is TGCGCCAGCAGCCGGACTAGCGGAGGCTACAATGAGCAGTTCTTC. Translation gives CASSRTSGGYNEQFF. V gene TRBV5-1 combines with J gene TRBJ2-1, with 10 nucleotides matching TRBD2. CDR1 is SGHRS, CDR2 YFSETQ, per germline. The CDR3 runs 15 residues. Trimming took 4 bases from V and 3 from J; bases not matched to a gene: 4.

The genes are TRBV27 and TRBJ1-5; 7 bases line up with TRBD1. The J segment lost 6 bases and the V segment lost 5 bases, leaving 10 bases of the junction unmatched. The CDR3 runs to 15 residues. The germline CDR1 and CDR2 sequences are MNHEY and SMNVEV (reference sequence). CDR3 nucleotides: TGTGCCAGCAGTGCCGGGACAGAGAGTATTCAGCCCCAGCATTTT. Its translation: CASSAGTESIQPQHF.

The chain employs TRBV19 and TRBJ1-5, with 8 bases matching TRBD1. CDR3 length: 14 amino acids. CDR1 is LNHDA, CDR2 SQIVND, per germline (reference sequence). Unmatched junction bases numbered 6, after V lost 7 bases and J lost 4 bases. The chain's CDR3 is CASTPDRANQPQHF. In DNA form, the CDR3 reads TGTGCCAGTACCCCGGACAGGGCAAATCAGCCCCAGCATTTT.

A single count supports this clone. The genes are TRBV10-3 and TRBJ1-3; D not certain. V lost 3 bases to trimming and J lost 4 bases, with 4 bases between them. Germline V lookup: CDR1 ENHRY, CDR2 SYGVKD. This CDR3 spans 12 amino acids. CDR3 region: CAISELGNTIYF. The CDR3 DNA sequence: TGTGCCATCAGTGAACTAGGAAACACCATATATTTT.

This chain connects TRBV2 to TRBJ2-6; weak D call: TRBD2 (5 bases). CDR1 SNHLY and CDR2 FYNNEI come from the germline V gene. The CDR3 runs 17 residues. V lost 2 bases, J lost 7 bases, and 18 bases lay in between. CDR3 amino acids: CASSETPRGWVANVLTF. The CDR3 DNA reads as TGTGCCAGCAGTGAAACCCCCCGGGGTTGGGTAGCCAACGTCCTGACTTTC.

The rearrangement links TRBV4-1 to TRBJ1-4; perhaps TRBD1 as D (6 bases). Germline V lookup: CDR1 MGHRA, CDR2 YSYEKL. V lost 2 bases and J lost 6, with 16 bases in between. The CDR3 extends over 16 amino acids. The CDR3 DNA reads TGCGCCAGCAGCCAAACCGAACAGGGAAGGCATGAAAAACTGTTTTTT. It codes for CASSQTEQGRHEKLFF.

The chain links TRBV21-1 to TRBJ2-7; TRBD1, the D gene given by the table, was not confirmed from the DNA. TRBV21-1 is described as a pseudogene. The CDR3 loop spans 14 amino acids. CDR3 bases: TGTGCCAGCAGCGAAGGGACAGGGCCCTACGAGCAGTACTTC. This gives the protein CASSEGTGPYEQYF.

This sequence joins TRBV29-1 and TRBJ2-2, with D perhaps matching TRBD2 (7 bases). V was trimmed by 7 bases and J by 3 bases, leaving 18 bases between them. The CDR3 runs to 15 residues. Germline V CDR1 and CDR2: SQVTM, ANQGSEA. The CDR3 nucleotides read TGCAGCGCCGGCCCTTTGGGGGGGCACACCGGGGAGCTGTTTTTT. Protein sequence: CSAGPLGGHTGELFF.

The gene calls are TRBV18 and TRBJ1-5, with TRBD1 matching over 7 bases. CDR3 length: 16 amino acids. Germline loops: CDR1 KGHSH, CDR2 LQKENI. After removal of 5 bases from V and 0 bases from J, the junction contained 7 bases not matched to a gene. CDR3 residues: CASSAETGYSNQPQHF. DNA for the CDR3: TGTGCCAGCTCAGCAGAGACAGGGTATAGCAATCAGCCCCAGCATTTT. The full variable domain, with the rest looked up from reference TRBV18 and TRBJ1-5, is NAGVMQNPRHLVRRRGQEARLRCSPMKGHSHVYWYRQLPEEGLKFMVYLQKENIIDESGMPKERFSAEFPKEGPSILRIQQVVRGDSAAYFCASSAETGYSNQPQHFGDGTRLSIL.

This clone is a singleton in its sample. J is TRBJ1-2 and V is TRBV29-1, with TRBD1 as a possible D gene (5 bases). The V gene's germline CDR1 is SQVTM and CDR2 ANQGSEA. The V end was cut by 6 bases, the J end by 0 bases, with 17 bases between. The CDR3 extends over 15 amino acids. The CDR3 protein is CSVANMDKSNYGYTF. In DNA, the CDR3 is TGCAGCGTCGCCAACATGGACAAATCTAACTATGGCTACACCTTC.

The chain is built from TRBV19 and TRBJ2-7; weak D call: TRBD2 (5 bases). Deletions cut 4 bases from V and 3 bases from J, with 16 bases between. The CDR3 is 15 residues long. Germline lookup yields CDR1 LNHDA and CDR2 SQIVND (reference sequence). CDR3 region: CASSTYSRGNYEQYF. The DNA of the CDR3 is TGTGCCAGTAGTACCTATTCTCGAGGGAACTACGAGCAGTACTTC.

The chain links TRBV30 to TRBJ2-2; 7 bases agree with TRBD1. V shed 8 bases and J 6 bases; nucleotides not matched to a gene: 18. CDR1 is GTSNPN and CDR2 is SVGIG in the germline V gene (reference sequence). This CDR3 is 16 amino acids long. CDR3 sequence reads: CARKGTPGTVPGELFF. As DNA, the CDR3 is TGTGCCAGGAAGGGCACCCCCGGGACAGTCCCCGGGGAGCTGTTTTTT. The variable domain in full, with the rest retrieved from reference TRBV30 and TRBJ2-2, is SQTIHQWPATLVQPVGSPLSLECTVEGTSNPNLYWYRQAAGRGLQLLFYSVGIGQISSEVPQNLSASRPQDRQFILSSKKLLLSDSGFYLCARKGTPGTVPGELFFGEGSRLTVL.

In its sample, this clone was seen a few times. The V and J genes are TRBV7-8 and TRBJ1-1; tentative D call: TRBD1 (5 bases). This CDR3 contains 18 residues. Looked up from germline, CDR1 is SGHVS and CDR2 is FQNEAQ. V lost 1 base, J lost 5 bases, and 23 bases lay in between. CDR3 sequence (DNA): TGTGCCAGCAGCTTAGTGGGTCAGGGTCGGTCGAGTAGGACTGAAGCTTTCTTT. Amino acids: CASSLVGQGRSSRTEAFF.

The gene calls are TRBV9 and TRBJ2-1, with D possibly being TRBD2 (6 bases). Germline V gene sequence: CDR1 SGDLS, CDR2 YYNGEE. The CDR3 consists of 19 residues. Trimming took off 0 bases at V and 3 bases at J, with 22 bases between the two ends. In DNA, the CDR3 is TGTGCCAGCAGCGTAGGGGTTAGCGGACGAACTACCGTCTACAATGAGCAGTTCTTC. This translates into CASSVGVSGRTTVYNEQFF.

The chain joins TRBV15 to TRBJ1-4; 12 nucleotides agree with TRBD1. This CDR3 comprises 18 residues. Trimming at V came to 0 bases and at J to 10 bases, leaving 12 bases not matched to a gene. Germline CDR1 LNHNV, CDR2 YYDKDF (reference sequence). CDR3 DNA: TGTGCCACCAGCAGAGATCTTCCGGGACAGGGGGCGCCCGGAAAACTGTTTTTT. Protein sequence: CATSRDLPGQGAPGKLFF. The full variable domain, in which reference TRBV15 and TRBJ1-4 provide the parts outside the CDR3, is DAMVIQNPRYQVTQFGKPVTLSCSQTLNHNVMYWYQQKSSQAPKLLFHYYDKDFNNEADTPDNFQSRRPNTSFCFLDIRSPGLGDTAMYLCATSRDLPGQGAPGKLFFGSGTQLSVL.

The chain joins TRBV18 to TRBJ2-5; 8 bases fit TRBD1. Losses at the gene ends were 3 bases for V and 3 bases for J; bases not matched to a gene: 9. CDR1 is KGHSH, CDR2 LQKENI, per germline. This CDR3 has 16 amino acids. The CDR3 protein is CASSPEFGQGEETQYF. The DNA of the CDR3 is TGTGCCAGCTCACCCGAATTTGGACAGGGAGAAGAGACCCAGTACTTC. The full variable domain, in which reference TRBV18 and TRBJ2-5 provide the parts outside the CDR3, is NAGVMQNPRHLVRRRGQEARLRCSPMKGHSHVYWYRQLPEEGLKFMVYLQKENIIDESGMPKERFSAEFPKEGPSILRIQQVVRGDSAAYFCASSPEFGQGEETQYFGPGTRLLVL.

The DNA for the CDR3 is TGTGCCAGCAGTGGTCTAGCGGGGTTAAGCTCCTACAATGAGCAGTTCTTC. It specifies CASSGLAGLSSYNEQFF. The gene calls are TRBV14 and TRBJ2-1, with 9 bases identical to TRBD2. V lost 6 bases, J lost 0 bases, and 9 bases stayed unmatched. This CDR3 is 17 amino acids long. The germline CDR1 and CDR2 sequences are SGHDN and FVKESK. The full variable domain, completed using reference TRBV14 and TRBJ2-1, is EAGVTQFPSHSVIEKGQTVTLRCDPISGHDNLYWYRRVMGKEIKFLLHFVKESKQDESGMPNNRFLAERTGGTYSTLKVQPAELEDSGVYFCASSGLAGLSSYNEQFFGPGTRLTVL.

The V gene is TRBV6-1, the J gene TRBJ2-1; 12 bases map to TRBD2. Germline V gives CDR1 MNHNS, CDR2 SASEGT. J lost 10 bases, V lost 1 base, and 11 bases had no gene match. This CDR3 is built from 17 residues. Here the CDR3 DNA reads TGTGCCAGCAGTGAAGGGACTAGCGGGGCTCCCCATAGAGAGCAGTTCTTC. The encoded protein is CASSEGTSGAPHREQFF.